These 16 T cell receptor beta chains share one sample of origin, sequenced in a study of T cells in tuberculosis. Thawed, overnight-rested PBMC were stained with GMM-loaded CD1B tetramer, viability dye and anti-CD3, then sorted. C32 glucose monomycolate from Rhodococcus equi was loaded onto the CD1B tetramers. This table comes from immunoSEQ multiplex PCR, and its TCRdb copy is limited to in-frame clones, with some not included. The table includes tens of thousands of clones, more than 75% detected once. Material: CD1b-GMM tetramer-negative cells sorted from PBMCs. All receptors come from an adult woman with latent tuberculosis.

This chain links TRBV6-5 with TRBJ1-2; 8 nucleotides agree with TRBD1. The CDR3 is 14 amino acids. Trimming at V came to 5 bases and at J to 8 bases, leaving 10 bases not matched to a gene. The germline V gene encodes CDR1 MNHEY and CDR2 SVGAGI. The CDR3 spells CASSPTGTGGGYTF. CDR3 nucleotide sequence: TGTGCCAGCAGTCCGACCGGGACAGGTGGGGGCTACACCTTC.

This clone is classed as medium-sized (0.01 to 0.1%). The rearrangement joins TRBV9 to TRBJ2-2; D gene ambiguous. Trimming took off 4 bases at V and 5 bases at J, with 6 bases between the two ends. Germline-derived CDR1 and CDR2 are SGDLS and YYNGEE. The CDR3 contains 12 residues. The CDR3 reads CASSSRTGELFF. The CDR3 DNA is TGTGCCAGCAGCTCCCGGACCGGGGAGCTGTTTTTT.

The V call is TRBV7-8, the J call TRBJ2-7, with 11 bases lining up with TRBD1. This CDR3 spans 15 amino acids. Germline V gene sequence: CDR1 SGHVS, CDR2 FQNEAQ. Trimming at V came to 5 bases and at J to 6 bases, leaving 9 bases not matched to a gene. The CDR3 spells CASSATGTGGLEQYV. CDR3 nucleotide sequence: TGTGCCAGCAGCGCAACCGGGACAGGGGGTCTCGAGCAGTACGTC.

V is TRBV30 and J is TRBJ2-1; 8 bases are a match to TRBD2. The CDR3 is 16 amino acids. J was trimmed by 1 base and V by 3 bases; bases with no gene match: 8. CDR1 and CDR2 (germline): GTSNPN, SVGIG (reference sequence). The CDR3 sequence is CAWRRSGGLSYNEQFF. In DNA, the CDR3 is TGTGCCTGGAGGAGAAGCGGGGGCCTTTCCTACAATGAGCAGTTCTTC.

This clone was seen a few times. The V gene is TRBV29-1, the J gene TRBJ2-7; TRBD2 matches at 11 bases. J was trimmed by 3 bases and V by 0 bases; bases with no gene match: 19. The CDR3 contains 20 residues. Germline CDR1 reads SQVTM; CDR2 reads ANQGSEA. CDR3 sequence: CSVEDAPPSRLAGGIYEQYF. CDR3 coding DNA: TGCAGCGTTGAAGATGCCCCTCCCTCCCGCTTAGCGGGGGGGATCTACGAGCAGTACTTC.

The chain links TRBV19 to TRBJ2-2; 9 bases are a match to TRBD1. The CDR3 contains 14 residues. Germline CDR1 and CDR2: LNHDA and SQIVND (reference sequence). Germline trimming cut 9 bases from V and 7 bases from J; bases unmatched to any gene: 9. The CDR3 loop is CASTSGQGVGELFF. The CDR3 region has the DNA TGTGCCAGCACATCGGGACAGGGTGTCGGGGAGCTGTTTTTT.

V is TRBV7-2 and J is TRBJ2-5; tentatively, D is TRBD1 (6 bases). The length of the CDR3 is 14 residues. Trimming shortened V by 7 bases and J by 5 bases, and 17 bases separated the two germline ends. In germline, CDR1 is SGHTA, CDR2 FQGNSA. The CDR3 DNA reads TGTGCCAGCAAACGAGGGGCAGGGGCCGAGACCCAGTACTTC. Translated: CASKRGAGAETQYF.

The chain joins TRBV9 to TRBJ1-3; D uncertain. This CDR3 comprises 18 residues. The germline gives CDR1 SGDLS, CDR2 YYNGEE. The V gene lost 4 bases and the J gene lost 2 bases, with 22 bases spanning the gap. This CDR3 reads CASSTNTSPGKTGNTIYF. CDR3 DNA: TGTGCCAGCAGCACCAACACTTCCCCGGGGAAAACTGGAAACACCATATATTTT.

J is TRBJ2-2 and V is TRBV5-1; the match to TRBD2 covers 8 bases. V shed 4 bases, J shed 3 bases, and the junction held 11 bases outside the gene matches. CDR1 is SGHRS, CDR2 YFSETQ, per germline. This CDR3 has 17 amino acids. CDR3 sequence: CASSRHGEAGDTGELFF. The CDR3, as DNA: TGCGCCAGCAGCCGCCATGGGGAAGCGGGGGACACCGGGGAGCTGTTTTTT. Drawing the rest from reference TRBV5-1 and TRBJ2-2, the complete variable domain is KAGVTQTPRYLIKTRGQQVTLSCSPISGHRSVSWYQQTPGQGLQFLFEYFSETQRNKGNFPGRFSGRQFSNSRSEMNVSTLELGDSALYLCASSRHGEAGDTGELFFGEGSRLTVL.

This rearrangement joins TRBV7-9 to TRBJ2-3, with D perhaps matching TRBD1 (5 bases). V was pared by 7 bases and J by 6 bases, with 14 bases between. Germline CDR1 is SEHNR and CDR2 is FQNEAQ (reference sequence). The CDR3 length is 13 residues. The CDR3 coding sequence is TGTGCCAGCAATGCAGGGTCCTTTGATACGCAGTATTTT. Its protein product is CASNAGSFDTQYF. The variable domain in full, completed from reference TRBV7-9 and TRBJ2-3, reads DTGVSQNPRHKITKRGQNVTFRCDPISEHNRLYWYRQTLGQGPEFLTYFQNEAQLEKSRLLSDRFSAERPKGSFSTLEIQRTEQGDSAMYLCASNAGSFDTQYFGPGTRLTVL.

V gene TRBV18 combines with J gene TRBJ2-5; 8 bases are shared with TRBD2. The ends lost 0 bases at V and 1 base at J; junction bases unmatched: 4. In germline, CDR1 is KGHSH, CDR2 LQKENI. The CDR3 has 16 amino acids. CDR3 in DNA: TGTGCCAGCTCACCACCGTCACGGGGGGGCCAAGAGACCCAGTACTTC. Translated: CASSPPSRGGQETQYF.

V is TRBV5-1 and J is TRBJ2-1; 12 nucleotides match TRBD2. CDR3 size: 15 residues. Per the germline V gene, CDR1 is SGHRS and CDR2 is YFSETQ. V shed 0 bases and J 7 bases; nucleotides not matched to a gene: 2. The CDR3 nucleotides read TGCGCCAGCAGCTTGGAGACTAGCGGGGGTAATGAGCAGTTCTTC. Its protein is CASSLETSGGNEQFF.

This clone was seen just once. The rearrangement links TRBV2 to TRBJ2-4, with 8 nucleotides matching TRBD1. The CDR3 runs to 14 residues. V shed 6 bases, J shed 6 bases, and the junction held 7 bases outside the gene matches. From germline, CDR1 is SNHLY and CDR2 FYNNEI. Here the CDR3 DNA reads TGTGCCAGCAGCGCTACTGGACAGGGAAACATTCAGTACTTC. Protein: CASSATGQGNIQYF.

This clone was recorded once. The CDR3: CASSKARTPYEQYV. CDR3 nucleotide sequence: TGTGCCAGCAGCAAAGCGCGGACACCCTACGAGCAGTACGTC. This chain joins TRBV21-1 and TRBJ2-7; the D call TRBD1 from the table was never checked on the DNA. TRBV21-1 is termed a pseudogene. The CDR3 has 14 amino acids.

The V call is TRBV28, the J call TRBJ2-3; 14 bases are a match to TRBD2. J was trimmed by 2 bases and V by 5 bases; bases with no gene match: 3. CDR3 length: 16 residues. CDR1 and CDR2 (germline): MDHEN, SYDVKM. CDR3 bases: TGTGCCAGCAGTCCGACTAGCGGGGGGGCCACAGATACGCAGTATTTT. Translated: CASSPTSGGATDTQYF.

This clone was picked up one time. Additional DNA sequences in this sample encode the identical CDR3. The chain couples TRBV6-1 to TRBJ1-5; no firm D call. Trimming removed 2 bases from V and 8 bases from J, with 4 bases in between. The germline gives CDR1 MNHNS, CDR2 SASEGT. This CDR3 region has 11 residues. The CDR3: CASSEREPQHF. The CDR3 nucleotides read TGTGCCAGCAGTGAACGGGAGCCCCAGCATTTT.